The rows below give T cell receptor beta chains drawn from one sample of a study of cytomegalovirus exposure and HLA in healthy donors. Only in-frame clones appear in the TCRdb table, and some are missing; sequencing was by immunoSEQ multiplex PCR. Of more than 85,000 clones listed, approximately 90% are singletons. Sample: PBMCs. Source of these receptors: a woman aged 18-35 years in good health and CMV-seronegative. Each CDR3 is given with its conserved first and last residue. Each record gives: CDR3 protein, CDR3 DNA, D gene, V gene, clone size, J gene. The D gene is left open where the match is weak. Size tells how often a clone was seen (once, few, many) or the class of an expanded clone, and some rows leave it out.

cdr3_aa: CAWSVLGVSGATEAFF
cdr3_nt: TGTGCCTGGAGTGTACTAGGGGTGTCAGGGGCGACTGAAGCTTTCTTT
d_call: NA
v_call: TRBV30
clone_size: NA
j_call: TRBJ1-1

cdr3_aa: CASSLLSGRADNEQFF
cdr3_nt: TGCGCCAGCAGCCTCCTCAGCGGGAGGGCCGACAATGAGCAGTTCTTC
d_call: TRBD2
v_call: TRBV5-1
clone_size: NA
j_call: TRBJ2-1

cdr3_aa: CASSTHGTANTEAFF
cdr3_nt: TGTGCCAGCAGTACTCACGGGACAGCGAACACTGAAGCTTTCTTT
d_call: TRBD1
v_call: TRBV9
clone_size: NA
j_call: TRBJ1-1

cdr3_aa: CASSLGTGGDGYTF
cdr3_nt: TGTGCCAGCAGCCTTGGGACAGGGGGCGATGGCTACACCTTC
d_call: TRBD1
v_call: TRBV6-6
clone_size: NA
j_call: TRBJ1-2

cdr3_aa: CASSKGREGYTF
cdr3_nt: TGTGCCAGCAGCAAGGGGAGGGAAGGCTACACCTTC
d_call: NA
v_call: TRBV21-1
clone_size: NA
j_call: TRBJ1-2

cdr3_aa: CSATQLKEQFF
cdr3_nt: TGCAGTGCTACACAGTTAAAAGAGCAGTTCTTC
d_call: NA
v_call: TRBV20-1
clone_size: NA
j_call: TRBJ2-1

cdr3_aa: CASSPRTDHSYEQYF
cdr3_nt: TGTGCCAGCAGCCCTAGGACAGATCATTCCTACGAGCAGTACTTC
d_call: NA
v_call: TRBV7-8
clone_size: NA
j_call: TRBJ2-7

cdr3_aa: CASSDSTGVTNEQFF
cdr3_nt: TGTGCCAGCAGTGACTCCACCGGGGTAACCAATGAGCAGTTCTTC
d_call: NA
v_call: TRBV6-4
clone_size: NA
j_call: TRBJ2-1

cdr3_aa: CASSFIGEGETQYF
cdr3_nt: TGTGCCAGCAGCTTCATCGGGGAGGGGGAGACCCAGTACTTC
d_call: TRBD2
v_call: TRBV7-2
clone_size: NA
j_call: TRBJ2-5

cdr3_aa: CAWSHTGVRGYTF
cdr3_nt: TGTGCCTGGAGCCACACAGGGGTACGGGGCTACACCTTC
d_call: TRBD1
v_call: TRBV30
clone_size: NA
j_call: TRBJ1-2

cdr3_aa: CASSQDQGAVNTIYF
cdr3_nt: TGCGCCAGCAGCCAAGATCAGGGGGCAGTAAACACCATATATTTT
d_call: TRBD1
v_call: TRBV4-3
clone_size: NA
j_call: TRBJ1-3

cdr3_aa: CASRISGLSTDTQYF
cdr3_nt: TGTGCCAGCAGAATTTCGGGGTTGTCGACAGATACGCAGTATTTT
d_call: NA
v_call: TRBV7-2
clone_size: NA
j_call: TRBJ2-3

cdr3_aa: CASSLDSGGFNEQFF
cdr3_nt: TGTGCCAGCAGCTTAGACAGCGGGGGGTTCAATGAGCAGTTCTTC
d_call: TRBD2
v_call: TRBV13
clone_size: NA
j_call: TRBJ2-1

cdr3_aa: CASSPGGSYNTEAFF
cdr3_nt: TGTGCCAGCAGTCCAGGGGGCTCCTATAACACTGAAGCTTTCTTT
d_call: TRBD1
v_call: TRBV28
clone_size: NA
j_call: TRBJ1-1

cdr3_aa: CASSQSVAGGTDTQYF
cdr3_nt: TGCGCCAGCAGCCAGAGCGTAGCGGGGGGGACAGATACGCAGTATTTT
d_call: TRBD2
v_call: TRBV4-3
clone_size: NA
j_call: TRBJ2-3

cdr3_aa: CASLGLGEFKDTQYF
cdr3_nt: TGTGCCAGCTTGGGACTCGGCGAGTTTAAGGATACGCAGTATTTT
d_call: NA
v_call: TRBV2
clone_size: once
j_call: TRBJ2-3

cdr3_aa: CASSSSFRGAGNTIYF
cdr3_nt: TGTGCCAGCAGCTCCTCTTTTCGAGGTGCTGGAAACACCATATATTTT
d_call: NA
v_call: TRBV7-6
clone_size: once
j_call: TRBJ1-3

cdr3_aa: CASSVGGGGDNEQFF
cdr3_nt: TGTGCCAGCAGCGTAGGCGGTGGGGGGGACAATGAGCAGTTCTTC
d_call: TRBD2
v_call: TRBV9
clone_size: once
j_call: TRBJ2-1

cdr3_aa: CASSSVETQYF
cdr3_nt: TGTGCCAGCAGCTCCGTGGAGACCCAGTACTTC
d_call: NA
v_call: TRBV28
clone_size: NA
j_call: TRBJ2-5

cdr3_aa: CASSLAGLEAFF
cdr3_nt: TGTGCCAGCAGCCTCGCGGGATTAGAAGCTTTCTTT
d_call: NA
v_call: TRBV7-2
clone_size: once
j_call: TRBJ1-1

cdr3_aa: CASSPGTVGGELFF
cdr3_nt: TGTGCCAGCAGCCCCGGGACAGTCGGCGGGGAGCTGTTTTTT
d_call: TRBD1
v_call: TRBV2
clone_size: NA
j_call: TRBJ2-2

cdr3_aa: CASSFSPTHEGYTF
cdr3_nt: TGTGCCAGCAGTTTTTCCCCCACCCATGAGGGCTACACCTTC
d_call: NA
v_call: TRBV27
clone_size: NA
j_call: TRBJ1-2

cdr3_aa: CASSAGQGGETQYF
cdr3_nt: TGTGCCAGCAGCGCTGGACAGGGGGGCGAGACCCAGTACTTC
d_call: TRBD1
v_call: TRBV9
clone_size: NA
j_call: TRBJ2-5

cdr3_aa: CASTVGQGTYEQYF
cdr3_nt: TGTGCCAGCACGGTGGGACAGGGGACCTACGAGCAGTACTTC
d_call: TRBD1
v_call: TRBV11-2
clone_size: few
j_call: TRBJ2-7

cdr3_aa: CASSDLPSGTYNEQFF
cdr3_nt: TGCGCCAGCAGTGATCTCCCTAGCGGGACGTACAATGAGCAGTTCTTC
d_call: TRBD2
v_call: TRBV10-2
clone_size: NA
j_call: TRBJ2-1

cdr3_aa: CASSQDMGGQNEQFF
cdr3_nt: TGTGCCAGCAGCCAGGATATGGGGGGGCAGAATGAGCAGTTCTTC
d_call: NA
v_call: TRBV11-2
clone_size: NA
j_call: TRBJ2-1

cdr3_aa: CATSKDRGWYEQYF
cdr3_nt: TGTGCCACCTCGAAAGACAGGGGGTGGTACGAGCAGTACTTC
d_call: TRBD1
v_call: TRBV19
clone_size: NA
j_call: TRBJ2-7

cdr3_aa: CASSSDRIFNQPQHF
cdr3_nt: TGTGCCAGCAGCTCCGACAGGATATTCAATCAGCCCCAGCATTTT
d_call: NA
v_call: TRBV7-9
clone_size: NA
j_call: TRBJ1-5

cdr3_aa: CATSRARDQPQHF
cdr3_nt: TGTGCCACCAGCAGAGCCCGGGATCAGCCCCAGCATTTT
d_call: NA
v_call: TRBV15
clone_size: NA
j_call: TRBJ1-5

cdr3_aa: CASSLLRNTGELFF
cdr3_nt: TGTGCCAGCAGCTTATTGAGGAACACCGGGGAGCTGTTTTTT
d_call: NA
v_call: TRBV7-3
clone_size: NA
j_call: TRBJ2-2

cdr3_aa: CSVKGQGGELFF
cdr3_nt: TGCAGCGTCAAGGGACAGGGCGGGGAGCTGTTTTTT
d_call: TRBD1
v_call: TRBV29-1
clone_size: NA
j_call: TRBJ2-2

cdr3_aa: CASSASGLGAYNEQFF
cdr3_nt: TGTGCCAGCAGCGCCTCAGGGCTTGGCGCCTACAATGAGCAGTTCTTC
d_call: NA
v_call: TRBV9
clone_size: NA
j_call: TRBJ2-1

cdr3_aa: CASSQGPGGEQYF
cdr3_nt: TGTGCCAGCAGCCAAGGACCCGGGGGCGAGCAGTACTTC
d_call: NA
v_call: TRBV7-2
clone_size: NA
j_call: TRBJ2-7

cdr3_aa: CASSTPGQPFKNIQYF
cdr3_nt: TGTGCCAGTAGTACTCCGGGACAGCCTTTCAAAAACATTCAGTACTTC
d_call: TRBD1
v_call: TRBV19
clone_size: NA
j_call: TRBJ2-4

cdr3_aa: CASSLTIQKTQYF
cdr3_nt: TGTGCCAGCAGTTTGACTATCCAGAAGACCCAGTACTTC
d_call: NA
v_call: TRBV27
clone_size: NA
j_call: TRBJ2-5

cdr3_aa: CASTEPGGSSYNEQFF
cdr3_nt: TGTGCCAGTACAGAACCAGGAGGTAGCTCCTACAATGAGCAGTTCTTC
d_call: NA
v_call: TRBV19
clone_size: NA
j_call: TRBJ2-1

cdr3_aa: CASSLGGPLNNEQFF
cdr3_nt: TGCGCCAGCAGCTTGGGGGGGCCCCTTAACAATGAGCAGTTCTTC
d_call: NA
v_call: TRBV5-1
clone_size: NA
j_call: TRBJ2-1

cdr3_aa: CASGLRGVDGYTF
cdr3_nt: TGTGCCAGCGGCCTCAGGGGGGTGGATGGCTACACCTTC
d_call: TRBD1
v_call: TRBV27
clone_size: NA
j_call: TRBJ1-2

cdr3_aa: CASSPRMGQGGTEAFF
cdr3_nt: TGTGCCAGCAGTCCGCGAATGGGACAGGGAGGGACTGAAGCTTTCTTT
d_call: TRBD1
v_call: TRBV2
clone_size: once
j_call: TRBJ1-1

cdr3_aa: CASSPQTGSGANVLTF
cdr3_nt: TGCGCCAGCAGCCCCCAGACAGGATCTGGGGCCAACGTCCTGACTTTC
d_call: NA
v_call: TRBV4-3
clone_size: NA
j_call: TRBJ2-6

cdr3_aa: CASSFGSSNPYEQYF
cdr3_nt: TGTGCCAGCAGCTTCGGGTCTTCAAACCCCTACGAGCAGTACTTC
d_call: NA
v_call: TRBV7-2
clone_size: NA
j_call: TRBJ2-7

cdr3_aa: CASSLGQGRSYEQYF
cdr3_nt: TGCGCCAGCAGCCTTGGACAGGGAAGATCCTACGAGCAGTACTTC
d_call: TRBD1
v_call: TRBV4-3
clone_size: NA
j_call: TRBJ2-7

cdr3_aa: CASKPGQLNTEAFF
cdr3_nt: TGTGCCAGCAAACCGGGACAGCTTAACACTGAAGCTTTCTTT
d_call: TRBD1
v_call: TRBV27
clone_size: NA
j_call: TRBJ1-1

cdr3_aa: CASSHSGDSFLYEQYF
cdr3_nt: TGTGCCAGCAGCCATAGTGGGGACAGTTTCTTATACGAGCAGTACTTC
d_call: TRBD1
v_call: TRBV7-9
clone_size: NA
j_call: TRBJ2-7

cdr3_aa: CASSESLAGGYEQFF
cdr3_nt: TGCGCCAGCAGTGAGTCGTTAGCGGGAGGCTATGAGCAGTTCTTC
d_call: TRBD2
v_call: TRBV10-1
clone_size: NA
j_call: TRBJ2-1